Below, one TCR beta chain is given with its context. Its specificity is not known. V was pared by 4 bases and J by 0 bases, with 13 bases between. Germline V gene lookup returns CDR1 SGHTA and CDR2 FQGNSA. CDR3 length: 17 amino acids. This sample is part of a study of cytomegalovirus exposure and HLA in healthy donors. PCR primers comprised 60 Vbeta and 13 Jbeta primers. Measured with immunoSEQ multiplex PCR; TCRdb has only the in-frame clones, and not every one. This table holds 150,000 to 200,000 clones, around 76% found once. Overall study findings and caveats: Prediction of most subjects' HLA-A and HLA-B alleles by TCR beta sequences was reportedly accurate. Common viral pathogens (according to a later analysis) appeared linked to several of the most significant clusters.

This sequence originates from a man aged 35 to 55 in good health and CMV-seronegative. The sequencing sample was made of PBMCs. The chain is built from TRBV7-2 and TRBJ2-6; possibly TRBD1 for D (6 bases). CDR3: CASSSNRVSSGANVLTF. CDR3 in DNA: TGTGCCAGCAGCTCCAACAGGGTGTCCTCTGGGGCCAACGTCCTGACTTTC.